The clone carrying this T cell receptor (beta chain) came up once. The data were obtained in a study of cytomegalovirus exposure and HLA in healthy donors. The CDR3 sequence is 14 residues long. Per germline, CDR1 KGHSH and CDR2 LQKENI. The ends were cut back, 2 bases at V and 4 bases at J, with 12 bases in the middle. 60 Vbeta and 13 Jbeta primers were used in PCR. Method: immunoSEQ multiplex PCR; TCRdb's copy keeps in-frame clones and lacks some. The table lists 95,000 to 150,000 clones, around 76% of them singletons. The chain uses TRBV18 and TRBJ2-7; D possibly corresponds to TRBD2 (6 bases). The origin of this receptor is a man between 60 and 75 years old in good health and CMV-seropositive. The sequencing sample was made of PBMCs. The CDR3 spells CASSPDGGEYEQYF. The CDR3 DNA reads as TGTGCCAGCTCACCAGACGGGGGAGAATACGAGCAGTACTTC.